This section outlines one TCR beta chain sequence together with its context. Its antigen remains unknown. The table came from immunoSEQ multiplex PCR; TCRdb's copy has only in-frame clones and leaves some out. The sample holds 140,000 to 150,000 clones, about 91% seen once. The ends lost 6 bases at V and 7 bases at J; junction bases unmatched: 4. The CDR3 has 13 amino acids. The source of the sample is a study of T cell responses to AZD1222 COVID-19 vaccine. Study findings and constraints: At study baseline, merely six AZD1222 recipients were seropositive.

This sequence was found in an adult in good health. The chain recombines TRBV12-3 or TRBV12-4 with TRBJ2-1; TRBD2 agrees at 9 bases. The material was peripheral blood, obtained on day 0 of AZD1222 vaccination. The CDR3 here is CASRSAGGNEQFF. CDR3 in DNA: TGTGCCAGCAGATCAGCGGGGGGAAATGAGCAGTTCTTC.